The 25 T cell receptor beta chains in this list originate from one sample, sequenced in a study of spatial heterogeneity in lung cancer. As for time point: blood at routine non-recurrence follow-up after resection. Each CDR3 protein gets one entry after TCRdb re-called the 5' RACE reads with MiXCR. Of roughly 71,000 distinct CDR3 sequences in the sample, approximately 9% were seen once. This specimen consisted of PBMCs, obtained at follow-up. Receptors were obtained from a female donor with early-stage non-small cell lung cancer.

There are many counts of this clonotype. This chain links TRBV10-2 with TRBJ1-6; D is ambiguous. The CDR3 loop spans 16 amino acids. V was clipped by 8 bases and J by 0 bases, with 14 bases between them. Germline-derived CDR1 and CDR2 are WSHSY and SAAADI. CDR3 residues: CASGPRESSYNSPLHF. The CDR3, as DNA: TGCGCCAGCGGTCCGAGGGAGAGCTCCTATAATTCACCCCTCCACTTT.

The chain recombines TRBV20-1 with TRBJ2-7; 8 bases agree with TRBD2. The CDR3 has 14 amino acids. Germline CDR1 reads DFQATT; CDR2 reads SNEGSKA (reference sequence). The trim removed 6 bases at V and 7 bases at J, leaving 14 bases unmatched. The CDR3 DNA follows: TGCAGTGCGGAGGGGACTAGTGGAGCGGGGGAGCAGTACTTC. Translated: CSAEGTSGAGEQYF.

The V gene is TRBV12-3 or TRBV12-4, the J gene TRBJ2-4; 7 bases are shared with TRBD2. The CDR3 length is 14 residues. V dropped 7 bases and J dropped 7; count of bases not matched to a gene: 10. The CDR3 DNA is TGTGCCAGCATCTCCGTGGGAGGGGAGAACATTCAGTACTTC. This codes for CASISVGGENIQYF.

V usage is TRBV12-3 or TRBV12-4 and J usage is TRBJ2-1, with D possibly matching TRBD2 (5 bases). The CDR3 length is 13 residues. V gave up 0 bases and J gave up 10 bases, with 10 bases separating them. CDR3 DNA sequence: TGTGCCAGCAGTTTAGCGGACTTCTGGGAGCAGTTCTTC. Amino acids: CASSLADFWEQFF.

This clonotype was counted ten times or more. This chain connects TRBV29-1 to TRBJ1-1, with no clear D. With 7 bases removed from V and 0 bases from J, the gap between germline ends came to 12 bases. Germline CDR1 is SQVTM and CDR2 is ANQGSEA. The length of the CDR3 is 13 residues. CDR3 coding DNA: TGCAGCGCCGAGACAAACATGAACACTGAAGCTTTCTTT. Its translation: CSAETNMNTEAFF.

This clonotype was recorded many times. The gene calls are TRBV28 and TRBJ2-7; D is perhaps TRBD1 (6 bases). CDR1 and CDR2 from the germline V gene are MDHEN and SYDVKM. The V and J ends lost 7 bases and 6 bases respectively, with 22 bases between them. The CDR3 has 15 amino acids. CDR3 sequence (DNA): TGTGCCAGCATCTTGGGGACAAACGGGGCGGGCGAGCAGTACTTC. It codes for CASILGTNGAGEQYF. Full variable domain (remainder filled in from reference TRBV28 and TRBJ2-7): DVKVTQSSRYLVKRTGEKVFLECVQDMDHENMFWYRQDPGLGLRLIYFSYDVKMKEKGDIPEGYSVSREKKERFSLILESASTNQTSMYLCASILGTNGAGEQYFGPGTRLTVT.

This clonotype was seen a handful of times. This chain uses TRBV12-3 or TRBV12-4 with TRBJ2-1, with TRBD1 identical over 7 bases. CDR3 length: 15 amino acids. J lost 5 bases, V lost 7 bases, and 11 bases had no gene match. The CDR3 reads CASNWGQRWNNEQFF. For the CDR3, the DNA is TGTGCCAGCAATTGGGGACAGAGATGGAACAATGAGCAGTTCTTC.

This clonotype was observed many times. V is TRBV12-3 or TRBV12-4 and J is TRBJ1-1, with D uncertain. Trimming took 4 bases from V and 1 from J, leaving 7 bases between them. There are 13 residues in the CDR3. In DNA form, the CDR3 reads TGTGCCAGCAGTTCCTGGGGGAACACTGAAGCTTTCTTT. Translation gives CASSSWGNTEAFF.

This clonotype was seen at least ten times. The rearrangement links TRBV5-1 to TRBJ2-1; 8 bases agree with TRBD2. Germline V CDR1 and CDR2: SGHRS, YFSETQ. This CDR3 is 14 amino acids long. With 2 bases clipped from V and 6 bases from J, the junction kept 4 bases outside the gene matches. The CDR3 coding sequence is TGCGCCAGCAGCTTTCTCAGCGGGAGCAATGAGCAGTTCTTC. Encoded protein: CASSFLSGSNEQFF.

There are many counts of this clonotype. The chain joins TRBV19 to TRBJ2-2, with D possibly matching TRBD2 (6 bases). V shed 5 bases and J shed 5 bases, with 15 bases lying between them. The CDR3 is 15 residues long. Germline V CDR1 and CDR2: LNHDA, SQIVND (reference sequence). The CDR3 DNA is TGTGCCAGTAGTCCCAGTAGCGGCGGGACCGGGGAGCTGTTTTTT. Translating it yields CASSPSSGGTGELFF.

There are many counts of this clonotype. The rearrangement joins TRBV20-1 to TRBJ1-5, with TRBD1 identical over 7 bases. Germline lookup yields CDR1 DFQATT and CDR2 SNEGSKA (reference sequence). Trimming took 0 bases from V and 3 from J; bases not matched to a gene: 5. The CDR3 length is 15 residues. The CDR3 spells CSARDPGTVNQPQHF. CDR3 in DNA: TGCAGTGCTAGAGATCCCGGGACAGTCAATCAGCCCCAGCATTTT.

The CDR3 sequence: CSVRTSGSSYNEQFF. CDR3 nucleotide sequence: TGCAGCGTAAGGACTAGCGGGAGCTCCTACAATGAGCAGTTCTTC. This sequence joins TRBV29-1 and TRBJ2-1, with 13 bases aligning to TRBD2. V dropped 6 bases and J dropped 0; count of bases not matched to a gene: 2. Germline-derived CDR1 and CDR2 are SQVTM and ANQGSEA. The CDR3 is 15 residues long.

About this clonotype itself: A much bigger clone sits one base away, suggesting this may be a read error. In DNA, the CDR3 is TGTGCCAGCCACCGGGACAGCGGTACCTGGGAGCTGTTTTTT. It specifies CASHRDSGTWELFF. The V gene is TRBV27, the J gene TRBJ2-2, with 7 positions matching TRBD1. The CDR3 consists of 14 residues. After removal of 8 bases from V and 9 bases from J, the junction contained 12 bases not matched to a gene. CDR1 and CDR2 from the germline V gene are MNHEY and SMNVEV (reference sequence).

There are many counts of this clonotype. This chain joins TRBV5-1 and TRBJ1-2, with TRBD1 as a possible D gene (6 bases). The CDR3 has 13 residues. V was clipped by 0 bases and J by 3 bases, with 6 bases between them. The germline V gene has CDR1 SGHRS and CDR2 YFSETQ. CDR3 region: CASSLGQDYGYTF. The CDR3 region has the DNA TGCGCCAGCAGCTTGGGACAGGACTATGGCTACACCTTC.

A few counts support this clonotype. The rearrangement uses TRBV30 and TRBJ1-1, with 8 bases lining up with TRBD1. This CDR3 is built from 13 residues. Germline loops: CDR1 GTSNPN, CDR2 SVGIG (reference sequence). With 5 bases clipped from V and 4 bases from J, the junction kept 6 bases outside the gene matches. CDR3 protein: CAWARQGITEAFF. In DNA, the CDR3 is TGTGCCTGGGCCCGACAGGGGATCACTGAAGCTTTCTTT.

This clonotype was seen many times. The chain joins TRBV7-6 to TRBJ2-1; 9 bases are shared with TRBD2. V dropped 4 bases and J dropped 7; count of bases not matched to a gene: 14. The germline gives CDR1 SGHVS, CDR2 FNYEAQ. The CDR3 length is 17 residues. The DNA of the CDR3 is TGTGCCAGCAGCTCTTCCCGCGGGAGGGTTCTAGGGAATGAGCAGTTCTTC. The encoded protein is CASSSSRGRVLGNEQFF.

This clonotype was picked up many times. The chain recombines TRBV21-1 with TRBJ1-5; the table gives TRBD1 as D, unverified against the DNA. TRBV21-1 is a pseudogene. The CDR3 consists of 15 residues. The CDR3 region is CASSTRTATFSPQHF. In DNA form, the CDR3 reads TGTGCCAGCAGCACACGGACAGCCACTTTTTCGCCCCAGCATTTT.

This clonotype was detected a few times. The rearrangement joins TRBV6-5 to TRBJ2-4; 13 bases map to TRBD2. CDR1 is MNHEY, CDR2 SVGAGI, per germline. Germline trimming cut 5 bases from V and 5 bases from J; bases unmatched to any gene: 6. The CDR3 sequence is 16 residues long. In DNA, the CDR3 is TGTGCCAGCAGTAGGACTAGCGGGAGTGGGGAAAACATTCAGTACTTC. This codes for CASSRTSGSGENIQYF.

The table lists this clonotype with many counts. This chain connects TRBV6-4 to TRBJ2-3, with D perhaps TRBD1 or TRBD2 (5 bases each). This CDR3 has 16 amino acids. Trimming pared 2 bases from V and 2 bases from J, leaving 14 bases between. From germline, CDR1 is MRHNA and CDR2 SNTAGT. Here the CDR3 DNA reads TGTGCCAGCAGTGACACCGGGACGGAACCCACAGATACGCAGTATTTT. This translates into CASSDTGTEPTDTQYF.

This clonotype was found many times. The chain recombines TRBV23-1 with TRBJ1-5; D uncertain. TRBV23-1 belongs to the ORF category, with a function that is uncertain. CDR3 length: 16 amino acids. Trimming stripped 0 bases from V and 4 bases from J, with 13 bases between. The CDR3 region is CASSQSADPDNQPQHF. The CDR3 DNA sequence: TGCGCCAGCAGTCAATCGGCGGACCCAGATAATCAGCCCCAGCATTTT.

V and J are TRBV6-2 or TRBV6-3 and TRBJ2-7, with 13 bases that match TRBD2. The junction had 14 bases not matched to a gene; V was cut back by 3 bases and J by 3 bases. CDR3 length equals 19 residues. The germline gives CDR1 MNHEY, CDR2 SVGEGT. This CDR3 reads CASSYRRLAGGSNNYEQYF. For the CDR3, the DNA is TGTGCCAGCAGTTATCGGAGACTAGCGGGAGGCTCAAATAACTACGAGCAGTACTTC.

In this sample, this clonotype turned up many times. This chain joins TRBV11-1 and TRBJ2-1; TRBD1 aligns across 10 bases. Germline V lookup: CDR1 SGHAT, CDR2 FQDESV (reference sequence). This CDR3 is built from 13 residues. V gave up 5 bases and J gave up 7 bases; unmatched junction bases: 2. CDR3 sequence reads: CASSRDRGNEQFF. CDR3 in DNA: TGTGCCAGCAGCCGGGACAGGGGTAATGAGCAGTTCTTC.

This clonotype was seen a few times. This chain connects TRBV5-5 to TRBJ2-2, with D uncertain. In germline, CDR1 is SGHKS, CDR2 YYEKEE (reference sequence). The CDR3 totals 15 residues. Trimming pared 2 bases from V and 5 bases from J, leaving 13 bases between. For the CDR3, the DNA is TGTGCCAGCAGCTTTTCTGGGGTTTATACCGGGGAGCTGTTTTTT. As protein: CASSFSGVYTGELFF.

This clonotype was counted at least ten times. Here the CDR3 DNA reads TGTGCCACCCAGTTTTTGGGTTCCACAGATACGCAGTATTTT. Translated: CATQFLGSTDTQYF. J is TRBJ2-3 and V is TRBV12-3 or TRBV12-4, with no clear D. Between the trimmed V and J ends, which lost 10 bases and 2 bases, there was a span of 16 bases. There are 14 residues in the CDR3.

This clonotype showed up many times. This chain links TRBV28 with TRBJ2-7; D remains unclear. V was trimmed by 4 bases and J by 5 bases, leaving 6 bases between them. This CDR3 spans 11 amino acids. The germline gives CDR1 MDHEN, CDR2 SYDVKM. The CDR3 region has the DNA TGTGCCAGCAGTTCCTCTAACGAGCAGTACTTC. This encodes CASSSSNEQYF.